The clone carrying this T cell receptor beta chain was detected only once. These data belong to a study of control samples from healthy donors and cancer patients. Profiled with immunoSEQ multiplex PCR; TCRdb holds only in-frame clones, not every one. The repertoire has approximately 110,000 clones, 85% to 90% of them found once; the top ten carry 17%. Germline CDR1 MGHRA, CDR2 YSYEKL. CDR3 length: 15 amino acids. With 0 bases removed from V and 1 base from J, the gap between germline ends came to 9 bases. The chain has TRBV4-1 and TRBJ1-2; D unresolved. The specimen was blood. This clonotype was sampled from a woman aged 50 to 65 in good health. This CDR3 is CASSQDIQVNYGYTF. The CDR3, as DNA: TGCGCCAGCAGCCAAGACATTCAGGTTAACTATGGCTACACCTTC.